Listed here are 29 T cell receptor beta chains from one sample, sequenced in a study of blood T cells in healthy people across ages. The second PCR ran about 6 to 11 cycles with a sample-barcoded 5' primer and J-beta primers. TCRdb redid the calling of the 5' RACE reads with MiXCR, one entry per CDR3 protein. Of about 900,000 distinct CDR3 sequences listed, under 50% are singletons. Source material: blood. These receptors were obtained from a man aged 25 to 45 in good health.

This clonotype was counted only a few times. For the CDR3, the DNA is TGTGCCAGCAGGGTGACAGGGAGGGACTACGAGCAGTACTTC. Its protein product is CASRVTGRDYEQYF. J is TRBJ2-7 and V is TRBV28; D is perhaps TRBD1 or TRBD2 (7 bases each). Looked up from germline, CDR1 is MDHEN and CDR2 is SYDVKM. The length of the CDR3 is 14 residues. The ends were cut back, 6 bases at V and 3 bases at J, with 15 bases in the middle.

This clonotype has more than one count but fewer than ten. DNA of the CDR3: TGCAGTGCTAGAGATCCAGGGGGCGATGAAAAACTGTTTTTT. It yields the protein CSARDPGGDEKLFF. The rearrangement uses TRBV20-1 and TRBJ1-4; 8 bases are shared with TRBD1. Germline V gene lookup returns CDR1 DFQATT and CDR2 SNEGSKA (reference sequence). CDR3 length equals 14 residues. V was clipped by 0 bases and J by 6 bases; unmatched bases: 3.

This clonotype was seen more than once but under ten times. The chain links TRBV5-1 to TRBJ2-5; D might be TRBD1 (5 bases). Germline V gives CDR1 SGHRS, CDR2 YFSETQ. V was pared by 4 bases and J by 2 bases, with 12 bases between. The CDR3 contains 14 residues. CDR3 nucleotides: TGCGCCAGCAGCCTCATCGACAGACAAGAGACCCAGTACTTC. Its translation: CASSLIDRQETQYF.

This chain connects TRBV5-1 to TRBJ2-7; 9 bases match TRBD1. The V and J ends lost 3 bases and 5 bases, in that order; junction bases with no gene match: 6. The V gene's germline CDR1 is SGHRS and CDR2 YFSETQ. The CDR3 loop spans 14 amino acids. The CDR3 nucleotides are TGCGCCAGCAGCTGGGGACAGGGAAGGAACGAGCAGTACTTC. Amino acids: CASSWGQGRNEQYF. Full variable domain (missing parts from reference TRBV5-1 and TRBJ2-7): KAGVTQTPRYLIKTRGQQVTLSCSPISGHRSVSWYQQTPGQGLQFLFEYFSETQRNKGNFPGRFSGRQFSNSRSEMNVSTLELGDSALYLCASSWGQGRNEQYFGPGTRLTVT.

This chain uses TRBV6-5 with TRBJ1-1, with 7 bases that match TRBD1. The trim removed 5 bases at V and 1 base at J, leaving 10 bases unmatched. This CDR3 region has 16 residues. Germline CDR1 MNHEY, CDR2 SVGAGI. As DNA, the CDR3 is TGTGCCAGCAGTACAAACAGGGGCGTAAAGAACACTGAAGCTTTCTTT. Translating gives CASSTNRGVKNTEAFF.

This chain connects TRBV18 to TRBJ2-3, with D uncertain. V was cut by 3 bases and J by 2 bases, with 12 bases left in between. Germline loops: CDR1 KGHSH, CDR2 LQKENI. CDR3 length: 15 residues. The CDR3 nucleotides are TGTGCCAGCTCACCGAGTAGGGTTAACACAGATACGCAGTATTTT. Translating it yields CASSPSRVNTDTQYF.

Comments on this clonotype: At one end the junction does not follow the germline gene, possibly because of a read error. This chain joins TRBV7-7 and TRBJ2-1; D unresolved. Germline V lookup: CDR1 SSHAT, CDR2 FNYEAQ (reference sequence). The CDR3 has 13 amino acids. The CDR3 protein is CASSLGPDNEQFF. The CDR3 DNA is TGTGCTAGCAGCTTGGGCCCCGACAATGAGCAGTTCTTC.

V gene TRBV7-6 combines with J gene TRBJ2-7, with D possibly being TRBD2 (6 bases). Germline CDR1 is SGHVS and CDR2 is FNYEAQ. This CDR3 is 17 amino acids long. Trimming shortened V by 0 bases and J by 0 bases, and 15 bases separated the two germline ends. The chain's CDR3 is CASSLARAGKGSYEQYF. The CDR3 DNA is TGTGCCAGCAGCTTAGCTCGGGCGGGGAAGGGCTCCTACGAGCAGTACTTC.

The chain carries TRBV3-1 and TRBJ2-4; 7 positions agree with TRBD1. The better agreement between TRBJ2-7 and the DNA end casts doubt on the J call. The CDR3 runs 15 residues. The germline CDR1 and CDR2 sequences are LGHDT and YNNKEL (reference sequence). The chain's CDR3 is CASSRPLTGSDEQYF. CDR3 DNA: TGTGCCAGCAGCCGTCCCTTGACAGGGAGTGACGAGCAGTACTTC.

The CDR3 is CASSLKGGLGLGGNQETQYF. The CDR3 DNA reads TGTGCCAGCAGCTTAAAGGGCGGTTTAGGACTAGGGGGGAATCAAGAGACCCAGTACTTC. V usage is TRBV7-2 and J usage is TRBJ2-5, with D perhaps TRBD2 (7 bases). Germline-derived CDR1 and CDR2 are SGHTA and FQGNSA. V shed 2 bases and J shed 2 bases, with 27 bases lying between them. CDR3 length: 20 residues. The whole variable domain, remainder taken from reference TRBV7-2 and TRBJ2-5, is GAGVSQSPSNKVTEKGKDVELRCDPISGHTALYWYRQSLGQGLEFLIYFQGNSAPDKSGLPSDRFSAERTGGSVSTLTIQRTQQEDSAVYLCASSLKGGLGLGGNQETQYFGPGTRLLVL.

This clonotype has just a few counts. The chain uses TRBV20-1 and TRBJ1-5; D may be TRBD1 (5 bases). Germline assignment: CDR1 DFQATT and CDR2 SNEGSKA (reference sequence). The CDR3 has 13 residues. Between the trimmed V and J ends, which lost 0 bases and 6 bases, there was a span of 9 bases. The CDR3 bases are TGCAGTGCTAGAGACCAGGGAGTTCAGCCCCAGCATTTT. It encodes CSARDQGVQPQHF.

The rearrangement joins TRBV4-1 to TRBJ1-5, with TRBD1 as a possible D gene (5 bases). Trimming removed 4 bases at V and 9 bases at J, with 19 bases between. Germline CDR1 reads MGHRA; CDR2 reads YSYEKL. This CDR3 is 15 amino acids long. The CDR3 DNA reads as TGCGCCAGCAGCCGAGAACCGGGGCCCTCGTCGCCCCAGCATTTT. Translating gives CASSREPGPSSPQHF.

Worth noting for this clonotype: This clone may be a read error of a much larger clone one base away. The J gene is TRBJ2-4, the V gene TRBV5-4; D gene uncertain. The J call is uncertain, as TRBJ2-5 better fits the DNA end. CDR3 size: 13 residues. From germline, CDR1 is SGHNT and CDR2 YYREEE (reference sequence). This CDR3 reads CASGAGFQETQYF. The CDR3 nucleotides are TGTGCCAGCGGTGCAGGCTTCCAAGAGACCCAGTACTTC.

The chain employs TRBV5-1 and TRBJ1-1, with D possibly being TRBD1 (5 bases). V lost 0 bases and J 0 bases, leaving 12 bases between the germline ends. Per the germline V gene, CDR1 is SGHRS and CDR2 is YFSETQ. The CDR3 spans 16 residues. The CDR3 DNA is TGCGCCAGCAGCTTGGATCCTCGGGGGATGAACACTGAAGCTTTCTTT. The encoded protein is CASSLDPRGMNTEAFF.

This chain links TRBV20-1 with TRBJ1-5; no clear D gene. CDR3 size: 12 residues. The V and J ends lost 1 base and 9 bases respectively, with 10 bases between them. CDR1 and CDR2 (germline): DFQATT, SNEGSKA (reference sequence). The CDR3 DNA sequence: TGCAGTGCTAGAGGGGTAGCCCGGCCCCAGCATTTT. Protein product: CSARGVARPQHF.

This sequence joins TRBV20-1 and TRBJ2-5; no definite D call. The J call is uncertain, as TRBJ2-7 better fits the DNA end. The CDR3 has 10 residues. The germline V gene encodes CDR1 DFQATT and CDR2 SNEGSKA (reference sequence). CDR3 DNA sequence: TGCAGTGCTAAGGTGGACGAGCAGTACTTC. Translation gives CSAKVDEQYF.

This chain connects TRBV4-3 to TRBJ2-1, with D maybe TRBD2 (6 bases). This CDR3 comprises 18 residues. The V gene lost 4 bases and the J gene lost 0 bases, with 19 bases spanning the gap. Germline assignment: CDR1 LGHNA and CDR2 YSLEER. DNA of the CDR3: TGCGCCAGCAGCCCAGGCCCGGCCGGGGAGGACTCCTACAATGAGCAGTTCTTC. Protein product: CASSPGPAGEDSYNEQFF.

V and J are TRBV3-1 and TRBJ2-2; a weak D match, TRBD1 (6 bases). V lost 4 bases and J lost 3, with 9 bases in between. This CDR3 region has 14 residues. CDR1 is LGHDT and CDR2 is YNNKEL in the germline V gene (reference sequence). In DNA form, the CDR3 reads TGTGCCAGCAGCCTACACAGGGACACCGGGGAGCTGTTTTTT. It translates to CASSLHRDTGELFF.

The CDR3 spells CSARETSSGAKKNIQYF. DNA of the CDR3: TGCAGTGCTAGAGAAACGAGTAGCGGGGCTAAAAAAAACATTCAGTACTTC. The chain employs TRBV20-1 and TRBJ2-4, with 8 bases aligning to TRBD2. CDR1 DFQATT and CDR2 SNEGSKA come from the germline V gene (reference sequence). J was trimmed by 4 bases and V by 0 bases; bases with no gene match: 11. This CDR3 contains 17 residues.

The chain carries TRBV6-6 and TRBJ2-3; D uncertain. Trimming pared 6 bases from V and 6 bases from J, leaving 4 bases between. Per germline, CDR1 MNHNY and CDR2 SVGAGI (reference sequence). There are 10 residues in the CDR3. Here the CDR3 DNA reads TGTGCCAGCAGACTGGATACGCAGTATTTT. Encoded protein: CASRLDTQYF.

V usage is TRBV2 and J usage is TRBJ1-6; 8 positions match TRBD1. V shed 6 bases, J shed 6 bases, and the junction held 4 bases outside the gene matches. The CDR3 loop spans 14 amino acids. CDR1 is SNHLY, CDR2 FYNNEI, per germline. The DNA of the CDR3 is TGTGCCAGCAGCCGGGACAGGAGTAATTCACCCCTCCACTTT. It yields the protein CASSRDRSNSPLHF.

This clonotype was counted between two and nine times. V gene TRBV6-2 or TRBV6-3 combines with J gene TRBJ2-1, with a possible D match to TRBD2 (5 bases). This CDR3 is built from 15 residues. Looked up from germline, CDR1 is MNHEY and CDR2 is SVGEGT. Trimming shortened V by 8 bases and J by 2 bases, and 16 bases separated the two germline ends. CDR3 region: CASGVSPGAYNEQFF. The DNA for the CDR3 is TGTGCCAGCGGCGTTTCTCCCGGGGCCTACAATGAGCAGTTCTTC.

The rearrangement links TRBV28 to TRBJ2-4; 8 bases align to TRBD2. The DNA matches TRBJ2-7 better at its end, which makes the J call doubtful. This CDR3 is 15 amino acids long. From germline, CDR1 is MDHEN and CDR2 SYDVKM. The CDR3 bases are TGTGCCAGCAGTTTATTAGCGGGACCTTACTACGAGCAGTACTTC. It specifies CASSLLAGPYYEQYF.

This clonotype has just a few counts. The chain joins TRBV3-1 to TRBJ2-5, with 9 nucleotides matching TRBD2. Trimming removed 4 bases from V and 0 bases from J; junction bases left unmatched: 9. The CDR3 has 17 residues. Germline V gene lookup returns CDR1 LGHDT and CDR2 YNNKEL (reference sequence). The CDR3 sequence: CASSRMGTSFYQETQYF. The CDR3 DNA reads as TGTGCCAGCAGCCGAATGGGGACTAGCTTTTACCAAGAGACCCAGTACTTC.

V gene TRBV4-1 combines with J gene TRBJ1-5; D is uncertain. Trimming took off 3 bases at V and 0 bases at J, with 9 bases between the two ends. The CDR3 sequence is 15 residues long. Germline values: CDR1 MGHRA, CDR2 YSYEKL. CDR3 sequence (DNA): TGCGCCAGCAGCCATTGGACTGATAGCAATCAGCCCCAGCATTTT. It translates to CASSHWTDSNQPQHF.

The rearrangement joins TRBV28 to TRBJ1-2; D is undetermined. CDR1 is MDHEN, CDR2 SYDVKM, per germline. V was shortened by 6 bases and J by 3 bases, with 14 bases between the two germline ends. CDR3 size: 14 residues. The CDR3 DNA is TGTGCCAGCAGAAGTGCGGGTTCCCACTATGGCTACACCTTC. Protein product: CASRSAGSHYGYTF.

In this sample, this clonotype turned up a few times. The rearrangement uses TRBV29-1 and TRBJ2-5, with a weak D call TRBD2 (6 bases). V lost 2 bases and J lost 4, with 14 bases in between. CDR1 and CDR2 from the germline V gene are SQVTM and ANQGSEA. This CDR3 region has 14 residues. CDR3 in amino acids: CSVEPGALGETQYF. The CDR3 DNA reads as TGCAGCGTTGAACCGGGAGCCCTAGGAGAGACCCAGTACTTC.

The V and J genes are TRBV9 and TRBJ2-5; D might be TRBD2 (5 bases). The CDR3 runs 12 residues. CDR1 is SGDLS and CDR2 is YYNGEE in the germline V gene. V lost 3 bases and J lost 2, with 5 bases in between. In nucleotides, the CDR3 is TGTGCCAGCAGCGGGAGGCAAGAGACCCAGTACTTC. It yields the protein CASSGRQETQYF.

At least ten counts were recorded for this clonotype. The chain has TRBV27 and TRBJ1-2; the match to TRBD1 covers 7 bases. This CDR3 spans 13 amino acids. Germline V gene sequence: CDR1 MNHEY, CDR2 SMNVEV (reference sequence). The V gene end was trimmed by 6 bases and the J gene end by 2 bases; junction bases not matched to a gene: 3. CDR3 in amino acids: CASSLQGNYGYTF. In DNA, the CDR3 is TGTGCCAGCAGCTTACAGGGGAACTATGGCTACACCTTC.